Listed here are 9 T cell receptor beta chains from one sample, sequenced in a study of T cells in Graves' hyperthyroidism and ophthalmopathy (dated by TCRdb to between 2018 and 2020). The library came from multiplex PCR. The reads were generated on an Illumina HiSeq 2000. TCR beta CDR3 regions were amplified from RNA transcripts. For the first round of RT-PCR on the TCR CDR3, the HTBI primer set was used together with the Qiagen OneStep RT-PCR kit. The public reads were reanalyzed by TCRdb: fastp trimming at Q25, MiXCR alignment, in-frame beta chains only. Rows merge per CDR3 protein into single entries with the most common DNA and genes. A total of around 800,000 distinct CDR3 sequences appear in this sample, over 35% of them only once. Clones ranked in the top ten supply about 9% of the sample. Sequencing was done on a sample of blood. The origin of the receptors is a man between 18 and 29 years old with Graves' hyperthyroidism.

Comment on this clonotype: A read error may explain this, as a much larger clone is one base away. V usage is TRBV19 and J usage is TRBJ1-1; D is unclear. From germline, CDR1 is LNHDA and CDR2 SQIVND (reference sequence). The CDR3 is 15 amino acids. The CDR3: CASSMTLQMLTETFF. CDR3 coding DNA: TGTGCCAGTAGTATGACACTGCAAATGTTGACTGAAACTTTCTTT.

This clonotype has more than one count but fewer than ten. At one boundary the junction diverges from the germline segment, which might be a read error. The chain employs TRBV19 and TRBJ1-2, with TRBD1 matching 7 bases. The CDR3 consists of 13 residues. Per the germline V gene, CDR1 is LNHDA and CDR2 is SQIVND (reference sequence). The CDR3 nucleotides are TGCGCCAGCAGCCAAGTCACAGGGGATGGCTACACCTTC. This sequence encodes CASSQVTGDGYTF.

This clonotype was detected many times. The rearrangement uses TRBV15 and TRBJ2-7, with TRBD2 as a possible D gene (6 bases). V lost 2 bases and J 3 bases, leaving 11 bases between the germline ends. The CDR3 has 14 amino acids. Germline V lookup: CDR1 LNHNV, CDR2 YYDKDF (reference sequence). The CDR3 here is CATSRIRENYEQYF. The CDR3, as DNA: TGTGCCACCAGCAGAATACGGGAGAACTACGAGCAGTACTTC.

A few counts support this clonotype. The chain recombines TRBV2 with TRBJ2-7; D unclear. V was clipped by 6 bases and J by 2 bases, with 23 bases between them. The CDR3 sequence is 17 residues long. CDR1 is SNHLY, CDR2 FYNNEI, per germline. Here the CDR3 reads CASRTPGPRVITYEQYF. The CDR3 DNA follows: TGTGCCAGCAGGACCCCTGGGCCTCGGGTTATAACCTACGAGCAGTACTTC.

As for this clonotype: The conserved phenylalanine or tryptophan normally closing the CDR3 is absent here, so this likely arose from a read error. No DNA is shown, since the ends of the CDR3 on it are uncertain; the CDR3 is the one TCRdb lists. The rearrangement uses TRBV29-1 and TRBJ1-1; the DNA was not used to check the table's D call, TRBD1. Germline V gene lookup returns CDR1 SQVTM and CDR2 ANQGSEA. The CDR3 is 8 residues long, counting both termini. The CDR3 here is CSVRRQFS.

The V gene is TRBV20-1, the J gene TRBJ2-7; maybe TRBD1 (7 bases). The ends were cut back, 0 bases at V and 7 bases at J, with 16 bases in the middle. Germline CDR1 is DFQATT and CDR2 is SNEGSKA (reference sequence). The CDR3 runs 14 residues. This CDR3 is CSARDFTGAGEQYF. The CDR3 DNA is TGCAGTGCTAGAGACTTCACAGGGGCGGGGGAGCAGTACTTC.

This clonotype was counted a few times. J is TRBJ1-5 and V is TRBV6-1, with D possibly matching TRBD1 (6 bases). This CDR3 contains 14 residues. Looked up from germline, CDR1 is MNHNS and CDR2 is SASEGT. Trimming left V 8 bases short and J 3 bases short, with 14 bases between. Written as DNA, the CDR3 is TGTGCCAGCTGGGGGGGGGGGCCCAATCAGCCCCAGCATTTT. Its protein product is CASWGGGPNQPQHF.

This chain uses TRBV20-1 with TRBJ2-7; TRBD2 aligns across 11 bases. CDR1 and CDR2 (germline): DFQATT, SNEGSKA (reference sequence). This CDR3 contains 14 residues. The J segment lost 7 bases and the V segment lost 6 bases, leaving 11 bases of the junction unmatched. CDR3 in amino acids: CSALGTSGPREQYF. For the CDR3, the DNA is TGCAGTGCCCTAGGGACTAGCGGCCCAAGGGAGCAGTACTTC.

This sequence joins TRBV12-3 or TRBV12-4 and TRBJ1-5, with 7 bases identical to TRBD1. This CDR3 spans 14 amino acids. After removal of 6 bases from V and 4 bases from J, the junction contained 6 bases not matched to a gene. CDR3: CASRLGTENQPQHF. The CDR3 region has the DNA TGTGCCAGCAGACTAGGGACAGAGAATCAGCCCCAGCATTTT.